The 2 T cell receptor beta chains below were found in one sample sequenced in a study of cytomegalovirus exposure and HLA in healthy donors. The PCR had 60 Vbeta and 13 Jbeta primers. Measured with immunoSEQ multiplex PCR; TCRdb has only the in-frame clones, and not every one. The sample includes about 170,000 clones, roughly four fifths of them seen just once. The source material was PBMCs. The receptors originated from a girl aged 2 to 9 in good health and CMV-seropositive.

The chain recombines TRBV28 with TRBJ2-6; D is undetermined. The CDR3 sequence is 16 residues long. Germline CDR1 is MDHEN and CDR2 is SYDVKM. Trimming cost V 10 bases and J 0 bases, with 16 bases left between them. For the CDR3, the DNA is TGTGCCACCAAGACGGAGAACTTCTCTGGGGCCAACGTCCTGACTTTC. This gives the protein CATKTENFSGANVLTF.

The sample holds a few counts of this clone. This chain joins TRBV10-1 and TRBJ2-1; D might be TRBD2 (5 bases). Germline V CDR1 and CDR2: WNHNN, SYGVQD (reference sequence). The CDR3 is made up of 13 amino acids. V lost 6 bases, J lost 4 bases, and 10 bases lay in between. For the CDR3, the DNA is TGCGCCAGCAGCCCCGGACTTTACAATGAGCAGTTCTTC. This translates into CASSPGLYNEQFF.